This T cell receptor beta chain was obtained from a study of blood T cell repertoires in COVID-19. Across the whole study: The cDNA or gDNA used as material had been derived from T cells, B-cell-depleted T cells, or PBMCs.

The germline CDR1 and CDR2 sequences are LNHDA and SQIVND (reference sequence). V lost 7 bases, J lost 4 bases, and 14 bases lay in between. This CDR3 is 14 amino acids long. Sequenced by immunoSEQ multiplex PCR; TCRdb stores in-frame clones only, minus some. The top ten hold around 23% of the sample, which has 90,000 or so clones, about 70% seen once. The sequence came from a woman aged 60 to 75 in a cohort sampled during active or convalescent COVID-19. The source material was peripheral blood. V usage is TRBV19 and J usage is TRBJ1-5; a weak D match, TRBD1 (6 bases). The CDR3 loop is CASNNNGQNQPQHF. For the CDR3, the DNA is TGTGCCAGTAACAACAACGGACAGAATCAGCCCCAGCATTTT.